Following are 29 T cell receptor beta chains from one sample sequenced in a study of blood T cell repertoires in COVID-19. Using immunoSEQ multiplex PCR, the repertoire was profiled, and TCRdb retains in-frame clones only, with some absent. The profile shows about 380,000 clones, around 91% of them singletons. The sequencing sample was made of peripheral blood. The source of these receptors is a man younger than 35 with active or convalescent COVID-19.

V and J are TRBV28 and TRBJ1-2, with 9 bases identical to TRBD1. The J segment lost 7 bases and the V segment lost 6 bases, leaving 9 bases of the junction unmatched. Germline V gene sequence: CDR1 MDHEN, CDR2 SYDVKM. This CDR3 comprises 14 residues. CDR3 DNA: TGTGCCAGCAGCTCGACAGGGGGAGGCTCTGGCTACACCTTC. It specifies CASSSTGGGSGYTF.

The chain joins TRBV28 to TRBJ2-2; 8 nucleotides line up with TRBD2. With V trimmed by 5 bases and J by 5 bases, 4 bases remained unmatched. The CDR3 sequence is 14 residues long. Per the germline V gene, CDR1 is MDHEN and CDR2 is SYDVKM. The CDR3 coding sequence is TGTGCCAGCAGTCCGCGGGGGGCGACCGGGGAGCTGTTTTTT. Amino acids: CASSPRGATGELFF. The whole variable domain, filled in from reference TRBV28 and TRBJ2-2, reads DVKVTQSSRYLVKRTGEKVFLECVQDMDHENMFWYRQDPGLGLRLIYFSYDVKMKEKGDIPEGYSVSREKKERFSLILESASTNQTSMYLCASSPRGATGELFFGEGSRLTVL.

This clone was seen just once. The rearrangement links TRBV9 to TRBJ2-5; D is uncertain. CDR3 length: 15 residues. Trimming stripped 0 bases from V and 0 bases from J, with 9 bases between. Germline values: CDR1 SGDLS, CDR2 YYNGEE. The CDR3 sequence: CASSVGGSYQETQYF. The DNA for the CDR3 is TGTGCCAGCAGCGTAGGCGGATCGTACCAAGAGACCCAGTACTTC.

CDR3 bases: TGTGCCAGCAGTCCGAGGTCTAGCGGGAGGGGGGGCCGCGAGCAGTTCTTC. Its protein is CASSPRSSGRGGREQFF. The chain uses TRBV6-6 and TRBJ2-1; 12 bases agree with TRBD2. The CDR3 runs 17 residues. The germline V gene encodes CDR1 MNHNY and CDR2 SVGAGI (reference sequence). V lost 5 bases to trimming and J lost 10 bases; unmatched junction nucleotides: 15.

This chain uses TRBV5-5 with TRBJ2-3; the match to TRBD1 covers 10 bases. The trim removed 3 bases at V and 3 bases at J, leaving 7 bases unmatched. Germline loops: CDR1 SGHKS, CDR2 YYEKEE (reference sequence). This CDR3 spans 16 amino acids. CDR3 protein: CASSSPTGQGTDTQYF. The CDR3 region has the DNA TGTGCCAGCAGCTCACCGACGGGACAGGGGACAGATACGCAGTATTTT.

J is TRBJ2-1 and V is TRBV28; D might be TRBD1 (5 bases). Germline V CDR1 and CDR2: MDHEN, SYDVKM. This CDR3 has 16 amino acids. Trimming shortened V by 7 bases and J by 2 bases, and 18 bases separated the two germline ends. As DNA, the CDR3 is TGTGCCAGCACTCCCGCCGTGGGGCCGCCCTACAATGAGCAGTTCTTC. This translates into CASTPAVGPPYNEQFF. Full variable domain (rest looked up from reference TRBV28 and TRBJ2-1): DVKVTQSSRYLVKRTGEKVFLECVQDMDHENMFWYRQDPGLGLRLIYFSYDVKMKEKGDIPEGYSVSREKKERFSLILESASTNQTSMYLCASTPAVGPPYNEQFFGPGTRLTVL.

The chain is built from TRBV6-2 or TRBV6-3 and TRBJ1-2, with a possible D match to TRBD1 (5 bases). Between the trimmed V and J ends, which lost 0 bases and 4 bases, there was a span of 21 bases. CDR1 and CDR2 (germline): MNHEY, SVGEGT. The CDR3 runs 18 residues. The CDR3 region has the DNA TGTGCCAGCAGTTACTCATCGATTTGGGGGGGTGACGCCTATGGCTACACCTTC. Protein sequence: CASSYSSIWGGDAYGYTF.

This sequence joins TRBV19 and TRBJ2-7; 8 nucleotides align to TRBD1. This CDR3 has 14 amino acids. Germline-derived CDR1 and CDR2 are LNHDA and SQIVND (reference sequence). Trimming removed 6 bases from V and 3 bases from J; junction bases left unmatched: 7. The DNA of the CDR3 is TGTGCCAGTAGCCCCGGGACAGGCAACTACGAGCAGTACTTC. This encodes CASSPGTGNYEQYF.

The chain links TRBV9 to TRBJ2-1; the match to TRBD2 covers 14 bases. The germline V gene encodes CDR1 SGDLS and CDR2 YYNGEE. J was trimmed by 7 bases and V by 2 bases; bases with no gene match: 5. This CDR3 has 16 amino acids. CDR3 sequence: CASSVTSGGAGNEQFF. The CDR3 region has the DNA TGTGCCAGCAGCGTGACTAGCGGGGGGGCTGGGAATGAGCAGTTCTTC.

In DNA, the CDR3 is TGTGCCAGCAGCCAAGTTTCTAGCGGGGGAGATACGCAGTATTTT. Translated, it gives CASSQVSSGGDTQYF. This sequence joins TRBV4-2 and TRBJ2-3; 10 bases align to TRBD2. Trimming removed 1 base from V and 5 bases from J; junction bases left unmatched: 3. The CDR3 loop spans 15 amino acids. The germline CDR1 and CDR2 sequences are LGHNA and YNFKEQ.

The gene calls are TRBV20-1 and TRBJ1-2, with D perhaps TRBD1 (6 bases). Trimming cost V 3 bases and J 4 bases, with 18 bases left between them. Germline CDR1 and CDR2: DFQATT and SNEGSKA (reference sequence). CDR3 length: 15 residues. The CDR3 coding sequence is TGCAGTGCTAGTGCCTCCCGGGACACTGGCTATGGCTACACCTTC. Protein: CSASASRDTGYGYTF.

V and J are TRBV24-1 and TRBJ1-2; D is unresolved. The CDR3 loop spans 15 amino acids. CDR1 is KGHDR, CDR2 SFDVKD, per germline. Trimming cost V 4 bases and J 8 bases, with 19 bases left between them. This CDR3 is CATSDGGRAPVGYTF. CDR3 in DNA: TGTGCCACCAGTGACGGCGGGAGGGCCCCCGTGGGCTACACCTTC.

The rearrangement joins TRBV5-5 to TRBJ1-1; 11 positions match TRBD1. Germline CDR1 reads SGHKS; CDR2 reads YYEKEE (reference sequence). V gave up 5 bases and J gave up 3 bases; unmatched junction bases: 3. The CDR3 is 14 residues long. CDR3 loop: CASRLGQGDTEAFF. CDR3 sequence (DNA): TGTGCCAGCAGGCTGGGACAGGGGGACACTGAAGCTTTCTTT.

In its sample, this clone was seen once. This chain uses TRBV18 with TRBJ2-7, with D possibly being TRBD2 (6 bases). Trimming took 2 bases from V and 3 from J, leaving 8 bases between them. Germline V lookup: CDR1 KGHSH, CDR2 LQKENI. The CDR3 extends over 13 amino acids. Here the CDR3 DNA reads TGTGCCAGCTCACCAGGAGCGGGCTACGAGCAGTACTTC. Its translation is CASSPGAGYEQYF.

The chain combines TRBV7-9 with TRBJ2-7, with a weak D call TRBD2 (6 bases). In germline, CDR1 is SEHNR, CDR2 FQNEAQ (reference sequence). Trimming took off 5 bases at V and 0 bases at J, with 11 bases between the two ends. This CDR3 contains 14 residues. For the CDR3, the DNA is TGTGCCAGCAGCGCGGGACGGAACTCCTACGAGCAGTACTTC. As protein: CASSAGRNSYEQYF.

The CDR3: CASSRDLAETQYF. The CDR3 nucleotides read TGTGCCAGCAGCCGGGACTTGGCCGAGACCCAGTACTTC. The V gene is TRBV11-2, the J gene TRBJ2-5; weak D call: TRBD2 (6 bases). V gave up 5 bases and J gave up 5 bases, with 12 bases separating them. This CDR3 region has 13 residues. The germline V gene has CDR1 SGHAT and CDR2 FQNNGV.

The chain uses TRBV7-9 and TRBJ1-1; D remains ambiguous. The CDR3 is 14 residues long. Germline values: CDR1 SEHNR, CDR2 FQNEAQ (reference sequence). V was pared by 0 bases and J by 3 bases, with 8 bases between. The DNA for the CDR3 is TGTGCCAGCAGCTTAGCAGGTCGGGACACTGAAGCTTTCTTT. This gives the protein CASSLAGRDTEAFF.

The chain links TRBV11-2 to TRBJ2-1; D unclear. Trimming removed 0 bases from V and 3 bases from J, with 9 bases in between. The CDR3 is 15 residues long. Germline loops: CDR1 SGHAT, CDR2 FQNNGV. CDR3 sequence reads: CASSLEYSYYNEQFF. The CDR3 DNA is TGTGCCAGCAGCTTAGAGTACAGTTACTACAATGAGCAGTTCTTC.

This sequence joins TRBV24-1 and TRBJ1-5; D may be TRBD1 (6 bases). Germline V gives CDR1 KGHDR, CDR2 SFDVKD. This CDR3 is 15 amino acids long. V lost 2 bases and J lost 10, with 17 bases in between. CDR3 in amino acids: CATSDSRQEFNPQHF. The CDR3 region has the DNA TGTGCCACCAGTGATTCCCGACAGGAATTCAATCCCCAGCATTTT.

The genes are TRBV18 and TRBJ1-1; 10 bases are a match to TRBD1. This CDR3 has 16 residues. Germline V gives CDR1 KGHSH, CDR2 LQKENI. V gave up 6 bases and J gave up 3 bases; unmatched junction bases: 10. Here the CDR3 DNA reads TGTGCCAGCTCGTCGGGACAGGGGAGTCGGTACACTGAAGCTTTCTTT. Translated: CASSSGQGSRYTEAFF.

The chain has TRBV11-3 and TRBJ2-5; 7 nucleotides line up with TRBD1. V shed 4 bases and J 2 bases; nucleotides not matched to a gene: 10. CDR1 and CDR2 from the germline V gene are SGHNT and YENEEA. This CDR3 region has 16 residues. In nucleotides, the CDR3 is TGTGCCAGCAGCTCGGGCCAACAGGGGCCACAAGAGACCCAGTACTTC. This gives the protein CASSSGQQGPQETQYF.

The chain couples TRBV10-1 to TRBJ1-1, with a tentative D call TRBD1 (6 bases). This CDR3 is built from 12 residues. Trimming took 8 bases from V and 6 from J, leaving 13 bases between them. Germline V CDR1 and CDR2: WNHNN, SYGVQD (reference sequence). Here the CDR3 reads CASWGGAAEAFF. CDR3 sequence (DNA): TGCGCCAGCTGGGGGGGGGCGGCTGAAGCTTTCTTT.

Only one count was recorded for this clone. The rearrangement uses TRBV18 and TRBJ2-7; 10 bases align to TRBD1. The CDR3 length is 13 residues. Looked up from germline, CDR1 is KGHSH and CDR2 is LQKENI. V was clipped by 3 bases and J by 5 bases; unmatched bases: 1. CDR3 protein: CASSPGQGNEQYF. The CDR3 nucleotides are TGTGCCAGCTCACCGGGACAGGGGAACGAGCAGTACTTC. Based on the CDR3 plus reference TRBV18 and TRBJ2-7, the full variable domain is NAGVMQNPRHLVRRRGQEARLRCSPMKGHSHVYWYRQLPEEGLKFMVYLQKENIIDESGMPKERFSAEFPKEGPSILRIQQVVRGDSAAYFCASSPGQGNEQYFGPGTRLTVT.

This clone showed up just a few times. V gene TRBV4-1 combines with J gene TRBJ2-7; 9 bases are shared with TRBD2. Germline CDR1 and CDR2: MGHRA and YSYEKL. V was pared by 4 bases and J by 3 bases, with 7 bases of the junction left unmatched. CDR3 length: 15 amino acids. The CDR3 DNA is TGCGCCAGCAGCCTTAGACTAGCGGCGATCTACGAGCAGTACTTC. It codes for CASSLRLAAIYEQYF.

The V call is TRBV27, the J call TRBJ2-1; 13 bases are a match to TRBD2. There are 17 residues in the CDR3. Trimming took 1 base from V and 5 from J; bases not matched to a gene: 5. In germline, CDR1 is MNHEY, CDR2 SMNVEV (reference sequence). CDR3 residues: CASSLYPGLAGNNEQFF. The CDR3 coding sequence is TGTGCCAGCAGTTTATACCCGGGACTAGCGGGAAACAATGAGCAGTTCTTC.

V and J are TRBV9 and TRBJ2-2, with 7 bases lining up with TRBD2. Per the germline V gene, CDR1 is SGDLS and CDR2 is YYNGEE. The CDR3 loop spans 13 amino acids. V dropped 3 bases and J dropped 5; count of bases not matched to a gene: 1. CDR3 nucleotides: TGTGCCAGCAGCGAACTAGCGACCGGGGAGCTGTTTTTT. Translating gives CASSELATGELFF. The variable domain in full, completed from reference TRBV9 and TRBJ2-2, reads DSGVTQTPKHLITATGQRVTLRCSPRSGDLSVYWYQQSLDQGLQFLIQYYNGEERAKGNILERFSAQQFPDLHSELNLSSLELGDSALYFCASSELATGELFFGEGSRLTVL.

V is TRBV7-3 and J is TRBJ1-2, with no clear D. This CDR3 has 15 residues. Germline CDR1 SGHTA, CDR2 FQGTGA. With 5 bases removed from V and 4 bases from J, the gap between germline ends came to 17 bases. The CDR3 sequence is CASSTSPGSLYGYTF. CDR3 nucleotides: TGTGCCAGCAGCACCTCCCCAGGCTCACTCTATGGCTACACCTTC.

The chain is built from TRBV3-1 (or the pseudogene TRBV3-2) and TRBJ1-5; maybe TRBD1 (6 bases). The CDR3 sequence is 15 residues long. V was shortened by 1 base and J by 6 bases, with 13 bases between the two germline ends. Germline V gene lookup returns CDR1 LGHDT and CDR2 YNNKEL (reference sequence). CDR3 region: CASSQGTGKLQPQHF. As DNA, the CDR3 is TGTGCCAGCAGCCAAGGCACAGGGAAACTTCAGCCCCAGCATTTT.

V is TRBV5-1 and J is TRBJ2-1; the D gene is possibly TRBD2 (6 bases). With 1 base removed from V and 0 bases from J, the gap between germline ends came to 14 bases. Germline CDR1 and CDR2: SGHRS and YFSETQ. This CDR3 contains 17 residues. The CDR3 sequence: CASSLLVAESSYNEQFF. As DNA, the CDR3 is TGCGCCAGCAGCTTGTTGGTAGCGGAAAGCTCCTACAATGAGCAGTTCTTC.